This T cell receptor (beta chain) is drawn from a study of blood T cell repertoires in COVID-19 (dated by TCRdb to the early 2020s). For the wider study: The collaborator samples originated in the United States, Italy and Spain and spanned the acute and convalescent phases of COVID-19. The material from the prospective study consisted of cDNA or gDNA derived from T cells, B-cell-depleted T cells, or PBMCs. Subjects who had been exposed to COVID-19, were actively infected with it, or had recovered from it provided the deeply sampled blood TCRbeta repertoires that made up the dataset. The repertoires were released in a freely available public database intended as a resource for research on the immune response to SARS-CoV-2. The samples were drawn from the first 160 participants of the ongoing ImmuneRACE study and from 1,254 subjects provided by 6 global collaborators. Nearly every sample came with metadata listing a de-identified subject ID, COVID-19 status, age in years and sex. Where available, HLA class I and class II types were obtained from metadata supplied by the sample provider rather than from assay-based typing. Here is what the overall study found, with its caveats: How much clinical and demographic metadata was included differed by source and by participant, and the metadata was provided uncurated.

The collaborating institutions used their own protocols to collect whole blood in K2EDTA tubes. Collaborator samples were shipped for TCRbeta analysis as frozen whole blood, isolated PBMCs, or DNA extracted from either sample type. Sequences MNHEY (CDR1) and SVGEGT (CDR2) are obtained from the germline V gene. Trimming at the junction amounts to 0 bases on V and 7 bases on J, and the germline ends lie 13 bases apart. The CDR3 runs 16 residues from the cysteine to the phenylalanine. Only the CDR3 region is kept as DNA, spanning 48 bases read in frame from base 1. A remark on this clone: It has no known antigen specificity. Nothing much larger sits one base from this clone, and base qualities are not available.

TCRbeta CDR3 regions were amplified from genomic DNA by means of the immunoSEQ Assay, a bias-controlled multiplex PCR. The authors processed their data as follows. Within the assay, amplification of reference gene primers was used to estimate how many nucleated cells each sample contained. To quantify the absolute abundance of each unique TCRbeta CDR3 rearrangement, sequence reads were collapsed and filtered. For each sample, productive Simpson clonality was calculated as the square root of Simpson's diversity index across productive rearrangements. TCRdb's version of the immuneACCESS table is confined to in-frame rearrangements and falls short of the full clone set. An unresolved V gene accounts for under half of the shortfall where checked; the remainder is of unknown origin. V and J calls plus clone size are reproduced from that table; the DNA served to infer D and trimming. In all, the sample holds about 99,000 clones, and roughly 82% of those were seen once. Of the sample, over 20% is held by the ten largest clones.

Sequenced: peripheral blood. This clonotype was obtained from a man in his fifties or sixties with acute or convalescent COVID-19. Recombination connected TRBV6-2 or TRBV6-3 to TRBJ1-6; the D gene identity is not certain. At the DNA level, the sequence is TGTGCCAGCAGTTACTCCGGAGACTTGAGGAATTCACCCCTCCACTTT. It translates to CASSYSGDLRNSPLHF.